Listed below are T cell receptor beta chains from one sample, sequenced in a study of blood T cell repertoires in COVID-19. Sequenced by immunoSEQ multiplex PCR; TCRdb stores in-frame clones only, minus some. The sample includes about 180,000 clones, 86% of them seen just once. The specimen sequenced was peripheral blood. The receptors originated from a man between 65 and 80 years old with active or convalescent COVID-19. Each CDR3 is given with its conserved first and last residue. The order of the fields is D gene, V gene, J gene, clone size, CDR3 protein, CDR3 DNA. The D gene is left open where the match is weak. Some rows mark clone size as missing; the rest say once, few, many or name a class of expanded clone.

NA	TRBV4-3	TRBJ2-3	few	CASSQRGDTQYF	TGCGCCAGCAGCCAACGGGGGGATACGCAGTATTTT
NA	TRBV25-1	TRBJ1-2	NA	CASSERYYGYTF	TGTGCCAGCAGTGAACGGTACTATGGCTACACCTTC
TRBD1	TRBV27	TRBJ1-1	NA	CASSPRRTGRGTEAFF	TGTGCCAGCAGTCCCAGGAGGACAGGGCGGGGGACTGAAGCTTTCTTT
NA	TRBV2	TRBJ2-7	NA	CASSELAAQYF	TGTGCCAGCAGTGAGTTAGCGGCTCAGTACTTC
TRBD1	TRBV2	TRBJ2-7	NA	CASREAGTASYEQYF	TGTGCCAGCAGGGAAGCCGGGACAGCCTCCTACGAGCAGTACTTC
NA	TRBV4-1	TRBJ1-2	NA	CASSQEQPYGYTF	TGCGCCAGCAGCCAAGAACAACCGTATGGCTACACCTTC
TRBD1	TRBV2	TRBJ1-6	NA	CASSSDRGDNSPLHF	TGTGCCAGCAGTTCCGACAGGGGAGATAATTCACCCCTCCACTTT
TRBD1	TRBV28	TRBJ1-2	few	CASSRAQGALYGYTF	TGTGCCAGCAGTCGCGCACAGGGGGCCCTCTATGGCTACACCTTC
NA	TRBV7-3	TRBJ1-1	once	CASSSQWNTEAFF	TGTGCCAGCAGCTCCCAGTGGAACACTGAAGCTTTCTTT
NA	TRBV6-5	TRBJ1-4	NA	CASRSGITTNEKLFF	TGTGCCAGCAGGTCCGGGATCACAACAAATGAAAAACTGTTTTTT
NA	TRBV6-5	TRBJ1-2	NA	CASKPTGRGDYGYTF	TGTGCCAGCAAACCAACAGGGCGGGGGGACTATGGCTACACCTTC
TRBD1	TRBV13	TRBJ1-2	NA	CASSLGGQGSYGYTF	TGTGCCAGCAGCTTAGGGGGACAGGGGAGCTATGGCTACACCTTC
NA	TRBV28	TRBJ1-3	NA	CASRKGYLSGNTIYF	TGTGCCAGCAGAAAGGGGTACCTCTCTGGAAACACCATATATTTT
NA	TRBV19	TRBJ2-3	NA	CASSIGSKWPATDTQYF	TGTGCCAGTAGTATAGGGAGCAAGTGGCCCGCCACAGATACGCAGTATTTT
NA	TRBV5-1	TRBJ1-2	NA	CASSLPPNYGYTF	TGCGCCAGCAGCCTCCCCCCTAACTATGGCTACACCTTC
TRBD1	TRBV5-1	TRBJ1-4	NA	CASSTGTGEEKLFF	TGCGCCAGCAGCACGGGGACAGGGGAGGAAAAACTGTTTTTT
TRBD1	TRBV28	TRBJ1-5	NA	CASSFPHRGWSQPQHF	TGTGCCAGCAGTTTCCCCCACAGGGGATGGAGTCAGCCCCAGCATTTT
NA	TRBV15	TRBJ1-6	NA	CATSRGVVEGGSPLHF	TGTGCCACCAGCAGAGGGGTAGTGGAAGGCGGCTCACCCCTCCACTTT
NA	TRBV6-2/TRBV6-3	TRBJ1-1	NA	CASSYSPGPNTEAFF	TGTGCCAGCAGTTACTCGCCAGGGCCGAACACTGAAGCTTTCTTT
NA	TRBV19	TRBJ1-3	few	CASRLAGLGTGNTIYF	TGTGCCAGTAGGCTTGCGGGCCTAGGGACTGGAAACACCATATATTTT
NA	TRBV5-6	TRBJ1-1	NA	CASSLVGGPNTEAFF	TGTGCCAGCAGCTTGGTAGGGGGTCCGAACACTGAAGCTTTCTTT
TRBD2	TRBV6-6	TRBJ2-7	NA	CASGPSGTPEQYF	TGTGCCAGCGGACCTAGCGGGACTCCCGAGCAGTACTTC
TRBD1	TRBV29-1	TRBJ1-2	NA	CSVAAGGTYGYTF	TGCAGCGTTGCGGCAGGGGGTACCTATGGCTACACCTTC
TRBD1	TRBV4-3	TRBJ2-7	many	CASSQRTGYSYEQYF	TGCGCCAGCAGCCAAAGGACAGGGTACTCCTACGAGCAGTACTTC
NA	TRBV18	TRBJ1-4	few	CASSKDRQAELFF	TGTGCCAGCTCAAAGGATCGACAGGCGGAACTGTTTTTT
TRBD1	TRBV11-2	TRBJ1-4	NA	CASSLTGGGNEKLFF	TGTGCCAGCAGCTTAACAGGGGGTGGTAATGAAAAACTGTTTTTT
TRBD2	TRBV19	TRBJ2-2	NA	CASSIASGRMWELFF	TGTGCCAGTAGTATAGCTAGCGGGAGAATGTGGGAGCTGTTTTTT
NA	TRBV5-1	TRBJ1-1	NA	CASSLAGGNTEAFF	TGCGCCAGCAGCTTGGCGGGGGGGAACACTGAAGCTTTCTTT
NA	TRBV4-3	TRBJ1-2	NA	CASSLEGRNGYTF	TGCGCCAGCAGCCTCGAGGGGAGGAACGGCTACACCTTC
NA	TRBV10-3	TRBJ2-7	few	CAAGFSYEQYF	TGTGCCGCGGGTTTTTCCTACGAGCAGTACTTC
TRBD1	TRBV6-6	TRBJ2-2	NA	CASRAPGQGQSGELFF	TGTGCCAGCAGGGCCCCGGGACAGGGACAATCCGGGGAGCTGTTTTTT
TRBD1	TRBV11-2	TRBJ1-2	NA	CASSLAGTGGPFYGYTF	TGTGCCAGCAGCTTAGCCGGGACAGGGGGTCCTTTCTATGGCTACACCTTC
TRBD2	TRBV7-2	TRBJ2-1	NA	CASSSGLAGGNEQFF	TGTGCCAGCAGCTCGGGACTAGCGGGAGGAAATGAGCAGTTCTTC
NA	TRBV19	TRBJ2-7	NA	CASSTGLGEQYF	TGTGCCAGTAGTACAGGGTTGGGCGAGCAGTACTTC
NA	TRBV2	TRBJ2-1	NA	CASRATSTSYNEQFF	TGTGCCAGCAGGGCTACTAGTACCTCCTACAATGAGCAGTTCTTC
TRBD2	TRBV11-2	TRBJ2-1	NA	CASSRTSGESYNEQFF	TGTGCCAGCAGCCGTACTAGCGGGGAGTCCTACAATGAGCAGTTCTTC
NA	TRBV2	TRBJ1-2	NA	CASTEGRAAGNGYTF	TGTGCCAGCACGGAGGGGAGGGCCGCCGGGAATGGCTACACCTTC
NA	TRBV14	TRBJ2-1	NA	CASSQAPGHPPGWLFNEQFF	TGTGCCAGCAGCCAAGCCCCAGGACACCCTCCCGGGTGGTTGTTCAATGAGCAGTTCTTC
NA	TRBV28	TRBJ2-5	few	CASSSPRGRQETQYF	TGTGCCAGCAGTTCCCCGCGGGGCAGACAAGAGACCCAGTACTTC
NA	TRBV19	TRBJ2-3	NA	CASRPTAGARKYF	TGTGCCAGTAGACCCACTGCGGGGGCCCGTAAGTATTTT
TRBD2	TRBV24-1	TRBJ2-1	NA	CATGSGGARFNEQFF	TGTGCCACCGGTAGCGGGGGGGCACGCTTCAATGAGCAGTTCTTC
TRBD1	TRBV27	TRBJ2-3	NA	CASSPYRDRVTDTQYF	TGTGCCAGCAGCCCCTACCGGGACAGGGTAACAGATACGCAGTATTTT
NA	TRBV11-2	TRBJ1-1	NA	CASSFGQITEAFF	TGTGCCAGCAGCTTCGGACAGATCACTGAAGCTTTCTTT
NA	TRBV9	TRBJ1-6	NA	CASSVVGSNSPLHF	TGTGCCAGCAGCGTAGTGGGCAGTAATTCACCCCTCCACTTT
TRBD1	TRBV27	TRBJ2-7	many	CASRQGRDRVLYEQYF	TGTGCCAGCAGGCAGGGGCGGGACAGGGTGCTCTACGAGCAGTACTTC
NA	TRBV29-1	TRBJ1-2	NA	CSVPTTGLSGYTF	TGCAGCGTACCAACCACAGGGTTGAGTGGCTACACCTTC
NA	TRBV12-3/TRBV12-4	TRBJ2-1	NA	CASRLRGRHPFF	TGTGCCAGCAGGTTACGGGGGAGGCACCCGTTCTTC
TRBD1	TRBV5-1	TRBJ1-4	NA	CASSWGQPNEKLFF	TGCGCCAGCAGCTGGGGACAGCCGAATGAAAAACTGTTTTTT
NA	TRBV12-3/TRBV12-4	TRBJ1-1	NA	CASTGGTTEAFF	TGTGCCAGCACGGGGGGGACCACTGAAGCTTTCTTT
TRBD1	TRBV6-2/TRBV6-3	TRBJ1-5	NA	CASSGQGLYQPQHF	TGTGCCAGCAGTGGACAGGGTTTGTATCAGCCCCAGCATTTT
NA	TRBV20-1	TRBJ2-5	NA	CSASRSGLEGTQYF	TGCAGTGCTAGTCGGAGCGGCCTCGAAGGGACCCAGTACTTC
NA	TRBV5-1	TRBJ2-5	once	CASSLARPQGETQYF	TGCGCCAGCAGCTTGGCTAGACCTCAGGGGGAGACCCAGTACTTC
TRBD2	TRBV7-2	TRBJ2-1	NA	CASSVGTSGSTKQFF	TGTGCCAGCAGCGTCGGGACTAGCGGGTCCACAAAGCAGTTCTTC
TRBD2	TRBV20-1	TRBJ2-3	NA	CSAREAGTQYF	TGCAGTGCTAGAGAAGCGGGGACGCAGTATTTT
NA	TRBV19	TRBJ1-1	once	CASRTGTGRTEAFF	TGTGCCAGTAGAACTGGGACGGGGAGGACTGAAGCTTTCTTT
TRBD2	TRBV7-2	TRBJ2-3	NA	CASSSSWGGDTQYF	TGTGCCAGCAGCTCTTCCTGGGGGGGAGATACGCAGTATTTT